The 29 T cell receptor beta chains below come from one sample, sequenced in a study of shared clonotypes between healthy human individuals. Generated by immunoSEQ multiplex PCR, the TCRdb table keeps only in-frame clones and is missing some. This sample has around 2,000,000 clones, with roughly 95% found just once. Naive-designated CD8 cells lacked CD45RO, were positively enriched for CCR7, and omitted terminally differentiated effector memory CD45RA+ cells. Material: naive CD8+ T cells sorted from blood. Source of these receptors: a man between 18 and 29 years old in good health.

This chain connects TRBV5-8 to TRBJ2-7; D may correspond to TRBD1 or TRBD2 (5 bases each). The CDR3 is 12 amino acids. Germline V gene data show CDR1 as SGHTS and CDR2 as YDEGEE. Trimming pared 2 bases from V and 6 bases from J, leaving 9 bases between. As DNA, the CDR3 is TGTGCCAGCAGCTTCTGGGGGTCCGAGCAGTACTTC. Residues: CASSFWGSEQYF.

The rearrangement joins TRBV27 to TRBJ2-1; D call uncertain. The CDR3 spans 14 residues. Trimming took off 3 bases at V and 8 bases at J, with 14 bases between the two ends. CDR1 and CDR2 (germline): MNHEY, SMNVEV (reference sequence). CDR3 sequence (DNA): TGTGCCAGCAGTTTTGTGGGTACTGTCGATGAGCAGTTCTTC. Its translation is CASSFVGTVDEQFF.

The chain has TRBV7-8 and TRBJ2-7; 10 nucleotides align to TRBD2. The germline gives CDR1 SGHVS, CDR2 FQNEAQ. After removal of 5 bases from V and 0 bases from J, the junction contained 7 bases not matched to a gene. The CDR3 sequence is 16 residues long. CDR3 coding DNA: TGTGCCAGCAGCCCTACGACTAGCGGGTACTCCTACGAGCAGTACTTC. Amino acids: CASSPTTSGYSYEQYF.

Note on this clone: The same CDR3 can be traced to other DNA sequences in this sample. The chain carries TRBV28 and TRBJ2-5; tentative D call: TRBD1 (7 bases). This CDR3 has 14 residues. Trimming took off 6 bases at V and 4 bases at J, with 15 bases between the two ends. Germline V gene data show CDR1 as MDHEN and CDR2 as SYDVKM. As DNA, the CDR3 is TGTGCCAGCAGCCTATATCAGGGGGGAGAGACCCAGTACTTC. Translating it yields CASSLYQGGETQYF.

This chain connects TRBV27 to TRBJ2-7, with TRBD2 matching over 12 bases. J gave up 5 bases and V 2 bases, and 4 bases lay outside the gene matches. Germline assignment: CDR1 MNHEY and CDR2 SMNVEV (reference sequence). CDR3 length: 15 amino acids. The CDR3 region is CASSLRLAGDHEQYF. The CDR3 region has the DNA TGTGCCAGCAGTTTAAGACTAGCGGGAGACCACGAGCAGTACTTC.

The genes are TRBV7-2 and TRBJ1-1; D call uncertain. Germline CDR1 is SGHTA and CDR2 is FQGNSA. This CDR3 region has 13 residues. V was trimmed by 5 bases and J by 10 bases, leaving 17 bases between them. In DNA form, the CDR3 reads TGTGCCAGCAGCCGAGCGTCCGGGAGCGGAGCTTTCTTT. It codes for CASSRASGSGAFF. Looking up the rest from reference TRBV7-2 and TRBJ1-1 gives the full variable domain: GAGVSQSPSNKVTEKGKDVELRCDPISGHTALYWYRQSLGQGLEFLIYFQGNSAPDKSGLPSDRFSAERTGGSVSTLTIQRTQQEDSAVYLCASSRASGSGAFFGQGTRLTVV.

The J gene is TRBJ2-2, the V gene TRBV7-9, with D tentatively TRBD2 (5 bases). The CDR3 runs to 16 residues. V lost 1 base, J lost 6 bases, and 15 bases lay in between. CDR1 is SEHNR, CDR2 FQNEAQ, per germline (reference sequence). The CDR3 DNA sequence: TGTGCCAGCAGCTTAGATGGACTTTTGGTGTCCGGGGAGCTGTTTTTT. It translates to CASSLDGLLVSGELFF.

CDR3 DNA: TGTGCCAGCAGCCAAGACAAGTGGGCCGATCAATACTACAATGAGCAGTTCTTC. Residues: CASSQDKWADQYYNEQFF. The chain employs TRBV14 and TRBJ2-1; no clear D gene. The ends were cut back, 0 bases at V and 3 bases at J, with 18 bases in the middle. Germline V gene data show CDR1 as SGHDN and CDR2 as FVKESK. The CDR3 length is 18 residues.

V usage is TRBV4-3 and J usage is TRBJ2-7, with a possible D match to TRBD2 (6 bases). There are 16 residues in the CDR3. Germline V CDR1 and CDR2: LGHNA, YSLEER. V lost 0 bases and J lost 4, with 16 bases in between. Written as DNA, the CDR3 is TGCGCCAGCAGCCAAGATCGGGGGACGGCCTCTTACGAGCAGTACTTC. Encoded protein: CASSQDRGTASYEQYF.

This chain connects TRBV6-5 to TRBJ2-7; D gene unclear. CDR3 length: 14 amino acids. Between the trimmed V and J ends, which lost 0 bases and 4 bases, there was a span of 10 bases. Germline V gives CDR1 MNHEY, CDR2 SVGAGI. CDR3 bases: TGTGCCAGCAGTTACTCGGATCTAGATTACGAGCAGTACTTC. It translates to CASSYSDLDYEQYF.

The rearrangement links TRBV27 to TRBJ1-1; 10 bases fit TRBD1. Germline lookup yields CDR1 MNHEY and CDR2 SMNVEV (reference sequence). Losses at the gene ends were 8 bases for V and 2 bases for J; bases not matched to a gene: 14. The CDR3 runs 17 residues. CDR3 DNA: TGTGCCAGCGGACTCGGACAGGGGGGGTCCTATAACACTGAAGCTTTCTTT. Translating it yields CASGLGQGGSYNTEAFF.

The chain joins TRBV28 to TRBJ2-7, with a possible D match to TRBD2 (6 bases). Germline values: CDR1 MDHEN, CDR2 SYDVKM. With 2 bases removed from V and 3 bases from J, the gap between germline ends came to 11 bases. This CDR3 comprises 14 residues. This CDR3 reads CASSLVRGLYEQYF. DNA for the CDR3: TGTGCCAGCAGTTTAGTCCGGGGACTCTACGAGCAGTACTTC.

To note about this clone: Other DNA sequences in this specimen translate into the identical CDR3. The rearrangement joins TRBV30 to TRBJ2-7; D is possibly TRBD1 or TRBD2 (5 bases each). Germline loops: CDR1 GTSNPN, CDR2 SVGIG (reference sequence). V was pared by 5 bases and J by 1 base, with 12 bases between. The CDR3 is 13 residues long. CDR3 DNA: TGTGCCTGGCGGGACGGACTTTCCTACGAGCAGTACTTC. It is translated as CAWRDGLSYEQYF.

The chain uses TRBV4-2 and TRBJ1-2; TRBD1 aligns across 7 bases. The CDR3 contains 15 residues. Germline CDR1 reads LGHNA; CDR2 reads YNFKEQ. Germline trimming cut 0 bases from V and 4 bases from J; bases unmatched to any gene: 5. The CDR3 here is CASSQEAGGGYGYTF. The CDR3 DNA sequence: TGTGCCAGCAGCCAAGAGGCAGGGGGGGGCTATGGCTACACCTTC.

The chain uses TRBV7-9 and TRBJ2-1; D is possibly TRBD2 (7 bases). The CDR3 length is 17 residues. Germline lookup yields CDR1 SEHNR and CDR2 FQNEAQ (reference sequence). Trimming removed 5 bases at V and 9 bases at J, with 26 bases between. As DNA, the CDR3 is TGTGCCAGCAGCCCCTCCCCTGGCGGGGGCCTAATGGGTGAGCAGTTCTTC. This translates into CASSPSPGGGLMGEQFF. Combining the CDR3 with reference TRBV7-9 and TRBJ2-1 gives the whole variable domain DTGVSQNPRHKITKRGQNVTFRCDPISEHNRLYWYRQTLGQGPEFLTYFQNEAQLEKSRLLSDRFSAERPKGSFSTLEIQRTEQGDSAMYLCASSPSPGGGLMGEQFFGPGTRLTVL.

V usage is TRBV6-1 and J usage is TRBJ2-3; D unclear. The ends were cut back, 3 bases at V and 2 bases at J, with 15 bases in the middle. The germline CDR1 and CDR2 sequences are MNHNS and SASEGT. The length of the CDR3 is 16 residues. The CDR3 DNA reads as TGTGCCAGCAGTGATCTCGGCGCGTCGATCACAGATACGCAGTATTTT. This codes for CASSDLGASITDTQYF.

The chain carries TRBV30 and TRBJ1-6; the match to TRBD1 covers 11 bases. Looked up from germline, CDR1 is GTSNPN and CDR2 is SVGIG (reference sequence). The ends lost 1 base at V and 8 bases at J; junction bases unmatched: 1. CDR3 length: 14 amino acids. The CDR3 is CAWSGGQGDSPLHF. DNA of the CDR3: TGTGCCTGGAGTGGGGGACAGGGGGATTCACCCCTCCACTTT.

The chain couples TRBV30 to TRBJ1-1; no definite D call. Deletions cut 0 bases from V and 11 bases from J, with 22 bases between. Germline-derived CDR1 and CDR2 are GTSNPN and SVGIG (reference sequence). The CDR3 contains 15 residues. For the CDR3, the DNA is TGTGCCTGGAGTGTATATAGATCAGAACTCGATGGGGCTTTCTTT. Translated: CAWSVYRSELDGAFF.

This sequence joins TRBV4-1 and TRBJ2-7; TRBD2 might be the D (5 bases). V was clipped by 4 bases and J by 6 bases, with 13 bases between them. This CDR3 has 13 amino acids. In germline, CDR1 is MGHRA, CDR2 YSYEKL. The CDR3 DNA sequence: TGCGCCAGCAGCCCAAGTCACGGGGTCGAGCAGTACTTC. It is translated as CASSPSHGVEQYF.

J is TRBJ2-1 and V is TRBV6-1; 8 bases are shared with TRBD2. Germline CDR1 and CDR2: MNHNS and SASEGT. V shed 3 bases and J 4 bases; nucleotides not matched to a gene: 5. There are 15 residues in the CDR3. The CDR3 bases are TGTGCCAGCAGTGAGATAGCGGGGTTTTACAATGAGCAGTTCTTC. This sequence encodes CASSEIAGFYNEQFF.

This chain uses TRBV6-5 with TRBJ2-2; D ambiguous. This CDR3 has 12 residues. Trimming left V 4 bases short and J 9 bases short, with 9 bases between. Looked up from germline, CDR1 is MNHEY and CDR2 is SVGAGI. As DNA, the CDR3 is TGTGCCAGCAGTTCTGTCAACCGGGAGCTGTTTTTT. As protein: CASSSVNRELFF.

The CDR3 DNA sequence: TGTGCCAGTAGTATAGATCAAAGCAGGTTCAGCGGGGAGCTGTTTTTT. It encodes CASSIDQSRFSGELFF. The gene calls are TRBV19 and TRBJ2-2; D unresolved. In germline, CDR1 is LNHDA, CDR2 SQIVND (reference sequence). V was pared by 0 bases and J by 7 bases, with 15 bases between. CDR3 length: 16 residues.

The chain combines TRBV9 with TRBJ2-1; TRBD1 is a possible D gene (5 bases). V lost 0 bases, J lost 5 bases, and 9 bases lay in between. Germline lookup yields CDR1 SGDLS and CDR2 YYNGEE. The CDR3 length is 14 residues. The CDR3 is CASSVEGADNEQFF. CDR3 DNA: TGTGCCAGCAGCGTAGAAGGGGCCGACAATGAGCAGTTCTTC.

The chain couples TRBV19 to TRBJ2-7; D is uncertain. Germline V CDR1 and CDR2: LNHDA, SQIVND (reference sequence). The CDR3 has 14 amino acids. Trimming took 1 base from V and 3 from J, leaving 10 bases between them. The CDR3 DNA follows: TGTGCCAGTAGTATAGGGGCTACGTTCTACGAGCAGTACTTC. Its protein product is CASSIGATFYEQYF.

The genes are TRBV5-4 and TRBJ2-3; 7 bases are shared with TRBD1. Germline V CDR1 and CDR2: SGHNT, YYREEE (reference sequence). CDR3 size: 16 residues. Trimming removed 2 bases from V and 4 bases from J; junction bases left unmatched: 10. For the CDR3, the DNA is TGTGCCAGCAGCTTCGGGACAGCCTCCTGGGCAGATACGCAGTATTTT. Translating it yields CASSFGTASWADTQYF.

This chain connects TRBV6-5 to TRBJ1-2; D gene unclear. The CDR3 length is 11 residues. Deletions cut 8 bases from V and 5 bases from J, with 9 bases between. The germline V gene has CDR1 MNHEY and CDR2 SVGAGI. CDR3 residues: CASREGYGYTF. CDR3 sequence (DNA): TGTGCCAGCCGGGAGGGATATGGCTACACCTTC.

The rearrangement joins TRBV5-4 to TRBJ2-7, with TRBD2 as a possible D gene (5 bases). With 1 base removed from V and 3 bases from J, the gap between germline ends came to 17 bases. The CDR3 consists of 16 residues. Germline values: CDR1 SGHNT, CDR2 YYREEE (reference sequence). The CDR3 DNA follows: TGTGCCAGCAGCTTGATAGAGGGCATACTGGTCTACGAGCAGTACTTC. Its protein is CASSLIEGILVYEQYF.

The genes are TRBV4-3 and TRBJ2-3; D remains ambiguous. Germline CDR1 LGHNA, CDR2 YSLEER. This CDR3 is built from 16 residues. V was trimmed by 0 bases and J by 4 bases, leaving 14 bases between them. Here the CDR3 reads CASSQDFRSRSDTQYF. The CDR3 nucleotides are TGCGCCAGCAGCCAAGATTTTAGAAGTCGATCAGATACGCAGTATTTT.

Of note for this clone: The same CDR3 can be traced to other DNA sequences in this sample. This chain uses TRBV9 with TRBJ2-7; 7 bases fit TRBD2. The V gene end was trimmed by 0 bases and the J gene end by 2 bases; junction bases not matched to a gene: 5. From germline, CDR1 is SGDLS and CDR2 YYNGEE. The CDR3 runs to 15 residues. The CDR3 DNA follows: TGTGCCAGCAGCGTAGGCGGGGGTTCCACCTACGAGCAGTACTTC. This codes for CASSVGGGSTYEQYF.